The 23 T cell receptor beta chains reported below all come from one sample, sequenced in a study of T cells in narcolepsy. The repertoire was sequenced with immunoSEQ multiplex PCR; TCRdb's copy has only in-frame clones and lacks some. The data show 30,000 to 40,000 clones, with roughly four fifths seen just once and nearly 2.5% held by the top ten. The sample consisted of CD45RA- memory CD4+ T cells from PBMCs. These receptors were taken from a human donor with narcolepsy.

This chain connects TRBV9 to TRBJ2-2; a weak D match, TRBD2 (5 bases). Germline CDR1 reads SGDLS; CDR2 reads YYNGEE. Trimming shortened V by 1 base and J by 8 bases, and 12 bases separated the two germline ends. This CDR3 spans 14 amino acids. In DNA, the CDR3 is TGTGCCAGCAGCGTACTGAGGGAGAGGGGGGAGCTGTTTTTT. Its protein is CASSVLRERGELFF.

V is TRBV28 and J is TRBJ2-7; either TRBD1 or TRBD2 may supply D (5 bases each). V was trimmed by 9 bases and J by 6 bases, leaving 15 bases between them. CDR3 size: 12 residues. Germline V gene data show CDR1 as MDHEN and CDR2 as SYDVKM. DNA for the CDR3: TGTGCCAGTGGGACGCAACCCCGCGAGCAGTACTTC. Residues: CASGTQPREQYF.

The chain joins TRBV6-6 to TRBJ1-1, with a tentative D call TRBD1 (6 bases). The CDR3 covers 12 residues. In germline, CDR1 is MNHNY, CDR2 SVGAGI (reference sequence). Trimming cost V 5 bases and J 10 bases, with 14 bases left between them. The CDR3 is CASSQDRPGAFF. The CDR3 nucleotides are TGTGCCAGCAGTCAAGACAGGCCTGGAGCTTTCTTT.

The rearrangement joins TRBV6-1 to TRBJ2-5; 9 bases agree with TRBD1. With 11 bases clipped from V and 5 bases from J, the junction kept 9 bases outside the gene matches. Germline CDR1 and CDR2: MNHNS and SASEGT. There are 13 residues in the CDR3. CDR3 residues: CAAKGTGKETQYF. The CDR3 DNA reads TGTGCCGCCAAAGGGACAGGGAAGGAGACCCAGTACTTC.

V is TRBV5-4 and J is TRBJ1-5; the D gene is possibly TRBD1 (6 bases). Deletions cut 3 bases from V and 4 bases from J, with 20 bases between. Looked up from germline, CDR1 is SGHNT and CDR2 is YYREEE (reference sequence). This CDR3 spans 17 amino acids. The CDR3 nucleotides read TGTGCCAGCAGCTCCAACCAACAAACAGGGAAAAATCAGCCCCAGCATTTT. Translation gives CASSSNQQTGKNQPQHF.

CDR3 coding DNA: TGTGCCACCCACGAGAGTAGGTTGCGGGGTTTAATGGAGACCCAGTACTTC. Amino acids: CATHESRLRGLMETQYF. The rearrangement links TRBV28 to TRBJ2-5; tentative D call: TRBD2 (6 bases). This CDR3 is built from 17 residues. Per germline, CDR1 MDHEN and CDR2 SYDVKM. The V and J ends lost 10 bases and 5 bases respectively, with 29 bases between them.

V and J are TRBV4-1 and TRBJ1-3; the D is unclear. V was shortened by 1 base and J by 0 bases, with 10 bases between the two germline ends. Germline lookup yields CDR1 MGHRA and CDR2 YSYEKL. This CDR3 region has 16 residues. CDR3 amino acids: CASSQVRAFSGNTIYF. Written as DNA, the CDR3 is TGCGCCAGCAGCCAAGTTAGGGCCTTCTCTGGAAACACCATATATTTT.

There are a few counts of this clone. V is TRBV11-1 and J is TRBJ2-1; D gene ambiguous. CDR3 length: 15 residues. V lost 0 bases and J lost 2, with 8 bases in between. Germline CDR1 reads SGHAT; CDR2 reads FQDESV (reference sequence). The CDR3 region has the DNA TGTGCCAGCAGCTTAGCAACTGGACCCTACAATGAGCAGTTCTTC. Translating gives CASSLATGPYNEQFF.

This sequence joins TRBV7-8 and TRBJ2-7; D may match TRBD1 or TRBD2 (5 bases each). CDR1 SGHVS and CDR2 FQNEAQ come from the germline V gene. Trimming removed 4 bases from V and 5 bases from J, with 18 bases in between. The CDR3 is 15 residues long. The DNA for the CDR3 is TGTGCCAGCAGCTGGGTGGGACGGGCTGGGGACGAGCAGTACTTC. This gives the protein CASSWVGRAGDEQYF.

CDR3 sequence (DNA): TGTGCCAGCAGCCCACAGGGTCCGGACACCGGGGAGCTGTTTTTT. Amino acid sequence: CASSPQGPDTGELFF. This chain links TRBV7-8 with TRBJ2-2; tentatively, D is TRBD1 (6 bases). Between the trimmed V and J ends, which lost 5 bases and 3 bases, there was a span of 13 bases. The CDR3 totals 15 residues. CDR1 SGHVS and CDR2 FQNEAQ come from the germline V gene.

This chain joins TRBV6-1 and TRBJ2-7; 8 bases map to TRBD1. V trimming: 5 bases; J trimming: 5 bases; junction bases outside the gene matches: 11. The CDR3 loop spans 15 amino acids. CDR1 is MNHNS, CDR2 SASEGT, per germline. The CDR3 coding sequence is TGTGCCAGCAGTAGTGGAGGACAGGGAGTCGACGAGCAGTACTTC. This sequence encodes CASSSGGQGVDEQYF.

The chain employs TRBV2 and TRBJ2-7, with TRBD1 matching 8 bases. The CDR3 is made up of 14 amino acids. V shed 7 bases, J shed 0 bases, and the junction held 5 bases outside the gene matches. Germline V lookup: CDR1 SNHLY, CDR2 FYNNEI. In DNA form, the CDR3 reads TGTGCCAGCATCCCCGGACAGGGCTCCTACGAGCAGTACTTC. It translates to CASIPGQGSYEQYF.

The rearrangement joins TRBV4-3 to TRBJ1-2, with D unresolved. Germline CDR1 and CDR2: LGHNA and YSLEER. The V end was cut by 1 base, the J end by 5 bases, with 14 bases between. The CDR3 runs to 15 residues. CDR3 sequence reads: CASSQGGGPQYGYTF. CDR3 nucleotide sequence: TGCGCCAGCAGCCAAGGAGGAGGTCCGCAATATGGCTACACCTTC.

This chain links TRBV10-3 with TRBJ1-5; possible D gene TRBD1, 5 bases. CDR1 and CDR2 from the germline V gene are ENHRY and SYGVKD. V shed 6 bases and J shed 1 base, with 13 bases lying between them. This CDR3 has 15 amino acids. The CDR3 protein is CAIRGDGGSNQPQHF. CDR3 in DNA: TGTGCCATCAGGGGGGATGGAGGAAGCAATCAGCCCCAGCATTTT.

V is TRBV5-1 and J is TRBJ2-5; 13 bases are shared with TRBD2. CDR1 SGHRS and CDR2 YFSETQ come from the germline V gene. V was clipped by 4 bases and J by 4 bases; unmatched bases: 7. The CDR3 covers 16 residues. DNA of the CDR3: TGCGCCAGCAGCCCCCGGACTAGCGGGAGTGGAGAGACCCAGTACTTC. Its protein is CASSPRTSGSGETQYF.

The rearrangement uses TRBV5-4 and TRBJ2-3, with D possibly being TRBD1 (5 bases). Germline V gene data show CDR1 as SGHNT and CDR2 as YYREEE (reference sequence). The CDR3 has 15 residues. Trimming removed 2 bases from V and 1 base from J, with 11 bases in between. CDR3 sequence (DNA): TGTGCCAGCAGCTTCAGGGTTCAAGGCACAGATACGCAGTATTTT. It translates to CASSFRVQGTDTQYF.

The chain recombines TRBV30 with TRBJ1-2; D is undetermined. Trimming removed 3 bases from V and 8 bases from J, with 16 bases in between. Germline CDR1 is GTSNPN and CDR2 is SVGIG (reference sequence). This CDR3 contains 13 residues. CDR3 sequence: CAWRVKMIRGYTF. DNA for the CDR3: TGTGCCTGGAGGGTTAAGATGATACGGGGCTACACCTTC.

The chain has TRBV6-6 and TRBJ2-1; D gene unclear. Trimming took 5 bases from V and 0 from J, leaving 11 bases between them. The CDR3 extends over 15 amino acids. CDR1 and CDR2 (germline): MNHNY, SVGAGI (reference sequence). In DNA, the CDR3 is TGTGCCAGCAGTGCGAGACTGAACTCCTACAATGAGCAGTTCTTC. It specifies CASSARLNSYNEQFF.

This clone was seen just once. Germline is not matched at one junction end, which may reflect a read error. The J gene is TRBJ1-3, the V gene TRBV27, with D tentatively TRBD1 (5 bases). Germline assignment: CDR1 MNHEY and CDR2 SMNVEV (reference sequence). The CDR3 spans 16 residues. CDR3 nucleotides: TGTGCCAGCAGTATCGCAGGGTTCTCCGCTGGAAACACCATGTATTTT. Amino acids: CASSIAGFSAGNTMYF.

The chain carries TRBV5-1 and TRBJ2-7; D gene ambiguous. The CDR3 totals 15 residues. The germline gives CDR1 SGHRS, CDR2 YFSETQ. V gave up 4 bases and J gave up 1 base, with 15 bases separating them. CDR3 region: CASSPGVVGSYEQYF. The CDR3, as DNA: TGCGCCAGCAGCCCTGGGGTCGTAGGGTCCTACGAGCAGTACTTC. Full variable domain (outside the CDR3, taken from reference TRBV5-1 and TRBJ2-7): KAGVTQTPRYLIKTRGQQVTLSCSPISGHRSVSWYQQTPGQGLQFLFEYFSETQRNKGNFPGRFSGRQFSNSRSEMNVSTLELGDSALYLCASSPGVVGSYEQYFGPGTRLTVT.

V is TRBV5-5 and J is TRBJ1-1; D is undetermined. Germline-derived CDR1 and CDR2 are SGHKS and YYEKEE (reference sequence). V gave up 0 bases and J gave up 6 bases, with 18 bases separating them. The CDR3 spans 16 residues. The CDR3 region is CASSLDLGWPRPEAFF. The DNA of the CDR3 is TGTGCCAGCAGCTTGGACTTGGGGTGGCCCCGGCCTGAAGCTTTCTTT.

The chain joins TRBV5-1 to TRBJ1-1; 12 nucleotides align to TRBD1. The junction had 9 bases not matched to a gene; V was cut back by 4 bases and J by 8 bases. The CDR3 extends over 15 amino acids. CDR1 is SGHRS and CDR2 is YFSETQ in the germline V gene. CDR3 nucleotides: TGCGCCAGCAGCCTGGGACAGGGGGCGCGGATGGAAGCTTTCTTT. Residues: CASSLGQGARMEAFF.

The CDR3 spells CASSVAPGGGNTIYF. In DNA, the CDR3 is TGTGCCAGCAGCGTGGCTCCAGGGGGTGGAAACACCATATATTTT. This sequence joins TRBV9 and TRBJ1-3; 7 nucleotides match TRBD1. Germline V CDR1 and CDR2: SGDLS, YYNGEE. This CDR3 is 15 amino acids long. The J segment lost 3 bases and the V segment lost 2 bases, leaving 5 bases of the junction unmatched.